The clone carrying this T cell receptor (beta chain) has a handful of counts. The antigen is not known. The entry originates in a study of CD8+ T cells in alopecia areata. Study-level background: Tofacitinib exposure lasted 6 to 18 months, followed by 6 months off drug. Study outcomes and limitations: Both scalp clonality and the expanded CD8+ clones among the top 100 showed a significant decrease with tofacitinib. Higher clonality and more expanded CD8+ clones appeared in lesional than normal scalp. Tofacitinib did not eliminate many expanded lesional clones from scalp or blood.

Per the germline V gene, CDR1 is SEHNR and CDR2 is FQNEAQ (reference sequence). The CDR3 covers 16 residues. The V gene end was trimmed by 5 bases and the J gene end by 9 bases; junction bases not matched to a gene: 14. Following RNA extraction, reverse transcription yielded cDNA that acted as the sequencing template. Using immunoSEQ multiplex PCR, the repertoire was profiled, and TCRdb retains in-frame clones only, with some absent. Among approximately 200,000 clones, 50% to 60% were seen once, and the ten largest hold about 3.5%. Treatment meaning: oral pan-JAK inhibitor, 5-10 mg twice daily. The chain couples TRBV7-9 to TRBJ2-1, with 9 bases fitting TRBD1. The sequence was collected from a human donor with alopecia areata. The source was CD4+ T cells sorted from blood, collected at week 4, from a patient treated with tofacitinib. CDR3 nucleotide sequence: TGTGCCAGCAGCGCGGACAGGGGAGGACCGGCCAGTGAGCAGTTCTTC. Protein: CASSADRGGPASEQFF.